A single sample gave rise to the 17 T cell receptor beta chains below, sequenced in a study of blood T cells in healthy people across ages (dated by TCRdb to the mid-2010s). Library preparation employed 5' RACE. Instrument on record: Illumina HiSeq 2500. A second roughly 6 to 11 cycle PCR used a sample-barcoded 5' primer and a J-beta primer mix. The public reads were quality trimmed at Q25 with fastp and then assembled into clones with MiXCR by TCRdb, keeping productive beta chains. For every CDR3 protein sequence, its rows merge into one entry that carries the most common genes and DNA. Here the sample has hundreds of thousands of distinct CDR3 sequences; about half occur a single time. The ten largest make up 51% of the sample. Sequenced: blood. These receptors came from a man aged 55 to 69 in good health.

V is TRBV20-1 and J is TRBJ2-7; D unresolved. Trimming removed 3 bases from V and 9 bases from J, with 18 bases in between. The CDR3 is 13 residues long. Looked up from germline, CDR1 is DFQATT and CDR2 is SNEGSKA (reference sequence). CDR3 residues: CSARNSLNEGQYF. CDR3 nucleotides: TGCAGTGCTAGGAACAGCCTAAATGAAGGGCAGTACTTC.

This clonotype occurred a few times. The J gene is TRBJ2-1, the V gene TRBV1; no check of the table's D call, TRBD1, against the DNA was made. TRBV1 is recorded as a pseudogene. CDR3 length: 18 residues. CDR3 DNA sequence: TGCACCAGCAGCCAAGAGGGGTACGGCGGGGGCCACTACAATGAGCAGTTCTTC. This translates into CTSSQEGYGGGHYNEQFF.

J is TRBJ1-4 and V is TRBV20-1; D perhaps matches TRBD1 (5 bases). The germline gives CDR1 DFQATT, CDR2 SNEGSKA (reference sequence). The CDR3 contains 13 residues. V was trimmed by 6 bases and J by 7 bases, leaving 15 bases between them. CDR3 in DNA: TGCAGTGCCCAGGGACTTGGGGGTGAAAAACTGTTTTTT. It translates to CSAQGLGGEKLFF.

This clonotype was detected only a few times. The chain joins TRBV7-3 to TRBJ2-5, with D maybe TRBD1 (6 bases). CDR1 and CDR2 (germline): SGHTA, FQGTGA. The CDR3 runs 16 residues. V lost 1 base, J lost 5 bases, and 17 bases lay in between. The CDR3 nucleotides are TGTGCCAGCAGCTTAAACGGCGCAGGGGTAGGGGAGACCCAGTACTTC. Amino acid sequence: CASSLNGAGVGETQYF.

The chain recombines TRBV19 with TRBJ2-2; D remains ambiguous. This CDR3 has 16 amino acids. Trimming took off 3 bases at V and 7 bases at J, with 18 bases between the two ends. The germline V gene encodes CDR1 LNHDA and CDR2 SQIVND (reference sequence). This CDR3 reads CASSMRRPATIGELFF. In DNA, the CDR3 is TGTGCCAGTAGTATGAGGCGGCCGGCGACAATCGGGGAGCTGTTTTTT.

The chain joins TRBV5-5 to TRBJ2-1; TRBD2 aligns across 8 bases. CDR3 length: 14 residues. J gave up 5 bases and V 6 bases, and 7 bases lay outside the gene matches. Germline values: CDR1 SGHKS, CDR2 YYEKEE (reference sequence). The chain's CDR3 is CASTQTSADNEQFF. Written as DNA, the CDR3 is TGTGCCAGCACACAGACTAGCGCAGACAATGAGCAGTTCTTC.

This chain connects TRBV6-1 to TRBJ2-5; a weak D match, TRBD1 (6 bases). The V and J ends lost 2 bases and 5 bases respectively, with 12 bases between them. The CDR3 contains 14 residues. Germline-derived CDR1 and CDR2 are MNHNS and SASEGT. This CDR3 reads CASSERTAGETQYF. The CDR3 DNA follows: TGTGCCAGCAGTGAAAGGACAGCCGGGGAGACCCAGTACTTC.

Here the CDR3 reads CASSLGTYNYGYTF. Written as DNA, the CDR3 is TGTGCCAGCAGCTTAGGGACATATAACTATGGCTACACCTTC. The chain links TRBV5-5 to TRBJ1-2; the D gene is possibly TRBD1 (6 bases). The CDR3 is made up of 14 amino acids. Germline values: CDR1 SGHKS, CDR2 YYEKEE (reference sequence). Trimming cost V 2 bases and J 1 base, with 9 bases left between them.

The CDR3 nucleotides read TGTGCCAGCAGTCCCCTAGCGGGGGGGCAAGATACGCAGTATTTT. Translation gives CASSPLAGGQDTQYF. The rearrangement joins TRBV6-1 to TRBJ2-3, with 12 bases lining up with TRBD2. Germline assignment: CDR1 MNHNS and CDR2 SASEGT. This CDR3 has 15 residues. V lost 5 bases and J lost 5; bases outside the gene matches: 5.

This clonotype was observed a handful of times. This chain uses TRBV7-6 with TRBJ2-7; 8 bases are a match to TRBD2. Germline-derived CDR1 and CDR2 are SGHVS and FNYEAQ. The trim removed 1 base at V and 6 bases at J, leaving 5 bases unmatched. CDR3 length equals 14 residues. The DNA of the CDR3 is TGTGCCAGCAGCTTAGGAGGGCTAGCGGGCGAGCAGTACTTC. Amino acid sequence: CASSLGGLAGEQYF.

The rearrangement uses TRBV20-1 and TRBJ2-5; 7 bases line up with TRBD1. The J segment lost 4 bases and the V segment lost 5 bases, leaving 13 bases of the junction unmatched. CDR1 and CDR2 (germline): DFQATT, SNEGSKA (reference sequence). The CDR3 loop spans 15 amino acids. CDR3 in DNA: TGCAGTGCTCCAAAGATACAGGGGTTTCGAGAGACCCAGTACTTC. This gives the protein CSAPKIQGFRETQYF.

CDR3 sequence: CSARDQTGTPYNEQFF. As DNA, the CDR3 is TGCAGTGCTAGAGATCAAACAGGGACCCCCTACAATGAGCAGTTCTTC. The rearrangement uses TRBV20-1 and TRBJ2-1, with D perhaps matching TRBD1 (6 bases). Trimming took off 0 bases at V and 2 bases at J, with 14 bases between the two ends. The CDR3 is made up of 16 amino acids. From germline, CDR1 is DFQATT and CDR2 SNEGSKA (reference sequence).

CDR3 coding DNA: TGTGCCAGCAGCCTCCTGACTAGTAAAGAGACCCAGTACTTC. Protein sequence: CASSLLTSKETQYF. This rearrangement joins TRBV4-2 to TRBJ2-5; a weak D match, TRBD2 (6 bases). V lost 4 bases and J 3 bases, leaving 12 bases between the germline ends. The germline CDR1 and CDR2 sequences are LGHNA and YNFKEQ. The CDR3 is 14 amino acids.

This clonotype was detected ten times or more. The rearrangement joins TRBV7-2 to TRBJ2-7; tentatively, D is TRBD1 or TRBD2 (6 bases each). Trimming shortened V by 1 base and J by 6 bases, and 19 bases separated the two germline ends. Germline lookup yields CDR1 SGHTA and CDR2 FQGNSA. The CDR3 extends over 16 amino acids. CDR3 sequence reads: CASSLGPPGAGGEQYF. In nucleotides, the CDR3 is TGTGCCAGCAGCTTAGGTCCCCCGGGGGCCGGGGGCGAGCAGTACTTC. The variable domain in full, completed from reference TRBV7-2 and TRBJ2-7, reads GAGVSQSPSNKVTEKGKDVELRCDPISGHTALYWYRQSLGQGLEFLIYFQGNSAPDKSGLPSDRFSAERTGGSVSTLTIQRTQQEDSAVYLCASSLGPPGAGGEQYFGPGTRLTVT.

This clonotype has a handful of counts. The CDR3 sequence is CASSSGAGSNIQYF. The CDR3 bases are TGTGCCAGCAGCTCAGGGGCGGGATCAAACATTCAGTACTTC. The chain recombines TRBV7-2 with TRBJ2-4, with D perhaps being TRBD1 or TRBD2 (6 bases each). V lost 4 bases, J lost 6 bases, and 13 bases lay in between. Germline assignment: CDR1 SGHTA and CDR2 FQGNSA. The CDR3 totals 14 residues.

V gene TRBV12-3 or TRBV12-4 combines with J gene TRBJ1-2; the D is unclear. With 3 bases removed from V and 5 bases from J, the gap between germline ends came to 13 bases. The CDR3 contains 14 residues. CDR3 bases: TGTGCCAGCAGTTTGGACTCGGCGGGATATGGCTACACCTTC. It is translated as CASSLDSAGYGYTF.

The gene calls are TRBV13 and TRBJ2-3; 16 nucleotides agree with TRBD2. This CDR3 comprises 20 residues. The V gene end was trimmed by 0 bases and the J gene end by 6 bases; junction bases not matched to a gene: 12. Germline V gene sequence: CDR1 PRHDT, CDR2 FYEKMQ (reference sequence). CDR3 coding DNA: TGTGCCAGCAGCTTAGGTACTGGGACTAGCGGGAGGGCCGCCGCGGATACGCAGTATTTT. Amino acid sequence: CASSLGTGTSGRAAADTQYF.